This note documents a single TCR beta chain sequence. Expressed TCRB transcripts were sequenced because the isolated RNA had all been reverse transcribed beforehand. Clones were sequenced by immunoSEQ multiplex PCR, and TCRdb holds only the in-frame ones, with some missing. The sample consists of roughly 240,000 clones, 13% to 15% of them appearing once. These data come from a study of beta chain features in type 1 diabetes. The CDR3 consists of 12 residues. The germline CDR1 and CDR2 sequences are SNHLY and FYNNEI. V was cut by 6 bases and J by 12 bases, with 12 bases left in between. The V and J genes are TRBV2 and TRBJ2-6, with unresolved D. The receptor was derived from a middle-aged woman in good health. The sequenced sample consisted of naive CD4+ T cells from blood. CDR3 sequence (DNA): TGTGCCAGCAGCCCCCCCTCGCGCGTCCTGACTTTC. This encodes CASSPPSRVLTF.